The present TCR beta chain was sequenced within a study of T cell changes during pregnancy in multiple sclerosis. Libraries were prepared by immunoSEQ multiplex PCR; TCRdb keeps only in-frame clonotypes and omits some of them. The data hold fewer than 65,000 clones, with about 91% observed a single time. CDR3 length equals 15 residues. V was pared by 0 bases and J by 7 bases, with 14 bases between. Germline V lookup: CDR1 SGHNT, CDR2 YYREEE (reference sequence). The sequenced sample was peripheral blood, obtained before pregnancy. The chain recombines TRBV5-4 with TRBJ2-1; tentatively, D is TRBD2 (6 bases). This receptor was identified in a female donor with multiple sclerosis, enrolled in a pregnancy study. The CDR3 nucleotides read TGTGCCAGCAGCTTGGCATCGGGGGTAAGGAATGAGCAGTTCTTC. Its translation: CASSLASGVRNEQFF.